Below are 17 T cell receptor beta chains sequenced from a single sample in a study of yellow fever vaccine responses in identical twins. TCRdb ran MiXCR on the RT-PCR reads and lists one entry per CDR3 protein. The table lists 7,000 or so distinct CDR3 sequences, around 84% of them singletons, with more than 0.95% in the top ten. This specimen was T cells from blood (PBMCs), unsorted or a sorted subset (not recorded which), taken before or after yellow fever vaccination (not recorded which). These receptors all stem from a woman aged 18-30 years who received the yellow fever vaccine.

The rearrangement joins TRBV20-1 to TRBJ2-1; possibly TRBD1 for D (5 bases). V was shortened by 3 bases and J by 0 bases, with 12 bases between the two germline ends. This CDR3 spans 15 amino acids. CDR1 and CDR2 (germline): DFQATT, SNEGSKA (reference sequence). The CDR3 region has the DNA TGCAGTGCTAGCTCTGGGGCGAGCTCCTACAATGAGCAGTTCTTC. This translates into CSASSGASSYNEQFF.

The chain couples TRBV5-6 to TRBJ1-1; TRBD1 aligns across 7 bases. The V gene end was trimmed by 5 bases and the J gene end by 3 bases; junction bases not matched to a gene: 13. From germline, CDR1 is SGHDT and CDR2 YYEEEE. This CDR3 has 16 amino acids. CDR3 in DNA: TGTGCCAGCAGTCTAGGCGTATGGACAGGTGACACTGAAGCTTTCTTT. Its translation: CASSLGVWTGDTEAFF.

The chain links TRBV2 to TRBJ2-3; the D is unclear. V was cut by 10 bases and J by 0 bases, with 11 bases left in between. Germline V lookup: CDR1 SNHLY, CDR2 FYNNEI. The CDR3 length is 13 residues. The CDR3 spells CATEPMSTDTQYF. CDR3 sequence (DNA): TGTGCCACCGAGCCCATGAGCACAGATACGCAGTATTTT.

The chain links TRBV13 to TRBJ1-2; TRBD1 might be the D (5 bases). The CDR3 loop spans 19 amino acids. Germline-derived CDR1 and CDR2 are PRHDT and FYEKMQ (reference sequence). The germline V and J ends were trimmed by 5 bases and 0 bases, with 25 bases remaining between them. The CDR3 nucleotides are TGTGCCAGCAGCCCAATCACAGGATCACACCAACTAACTAACTATGGCTACACCTTC. It encodes CASSPITGSHQLTNYGYTF.

The chain employs TRBV2 and TRBJ2-5; tentative D call: TRBD1 (5 bases). This CDR3 region has 14 residues. V was clipped by 8 bases and J by 2 bases, with 15 bases between them. The germline CDR1 and CDR2 sequences are SNHLY and FYNNEI. CDR3 nucleotides: TGTGCCAGCTCCACCCAAGCAGGGCAAGAGACCCAGTACTTC. Translating it yields CASSTQAGQETQYF.

This chain joins TRBV11-1 and TRBJ2-3; tentative D call: TRBD2 (5 bases). CDR1 is SGHAT, CDR2 FQDESV, per germline (reference sequence). Trimming took 1 base from V and 4 from J, leaving 12 bases between them. This CDR3 is built from 15 residues. CDR3 sequence: CASSLGEIMADTQYF. The CDR3, as DNA: TGTGCCAGCAGCTTAGGGGAGATCATGGCAGATACGCAGTATTTT.

The chain uses TRBV2 and TRBJ2-3; 10 nucleotides align to TRBD2. Germline V gene sequence: CDR1 SNHLY, CDR2 FYNNEI. The length of the CDR3 is 16 residues. With V trimmed by 1 base and J by 10 bases, 11 bases remained unmatched. The CDR3 DNA reads as TGTGCCAGCAGTGAAGGGCTAGCGGGGGCCGGACACGCGCAGTATTTT. Translating it yields CASSEGLAGAGHAQYF.

The rearrangement joins TRBV20-1 to TRBJ2-1; D is unclear. Germline CDR1 reads DFQATT; CDR2 reads SNEGSKA (reference sequence). V was trimmed by 0 bases and J by 6 bases, leaving 9 bases between them. This CDR3 has 13 amino acids. The CDR3 spells CSARDLGRNEQFF. CDR3 DNA sequence: TGCAGTGCTAGAGATTTAGGGCGCAATGAGCAGTTCTTC.

This chain joins TRBV23-1 and TRBJ2-3; the match to TRBD2 covers 9 bases. Being an ORF, TRBV23-1 has a function that is uncertain. The CDR3 is 16 residues long. J lost 2 bases, V lost 4 bases, and 7 bases had no gene match. CDR3 loop: CASSLGLAGTTDTQYF. For the CDR3, the DNA is TGCGCCAGCAGTCTTGGGCTAGCGGGAACCACAGATACGCAGTATTTT.

The J gene is TRBJ2-4, the V gene TRBV11-1; maybe TRBD1 (5 bases). The germline V gene has CDR1 SGHAT and CDR2 FQDESV (reference sequence). The CDR3 spans 16 residues. V lost 5 bases and J lost 6, with 20 bases in between. CDR3 sequence (DNA): TGTGCCAGCAGCCGACGGACACCCACGGGTGGAAACATTCAGTACTTC. Translating gives CASSRRTPTGGNIQYF.

CDR3 amino acids: CASSRQGTDTQYF. The CDR3 bases are TGTGCCAGCAGCCGACAGGGCACAGATACGCAGTATTTT. V and J are TRBV5-6 and TRBJ2-3; TRBD1 is a possible D gene (6 bases). The V and J ends lost 4 bases and 1 base respectively, with 7 bases between them. The CDR3 loop spans 13 amino acids. Germline-derived CDR1 and CDR2 are SGHDT and YYEEEE.

This chain uses TRBV7-3 with TRBJ2-7, with no clear D. Germline V gene data show CDR1 as SGHTA and CDR2 as FQGTGA. Trimming left V 1 base short and J 3 bases short, with 10 bases between. This CDR3 spans 14 amino acids. Here the CDR3 DNA reads TGTGCCAGCAGCTTAAGTCACAAACTCTACGAGCAGTACTTC. Residues: CASSLSHKLYEQYF.

The V gene is TRBV5-4, the J gene TRBJ2-5, with D possibly TRBD1 on 5 matching bases. Between the trimmed V and J ends, which lost 0 bases and 5 bases, there was a span of 17 bases. The CDR3 runs to 16 residues. Per the germline V gene, CDR1 is SGHNT and CDR2 is YYREEE (reference sequence). This CDR3 is CASSLAQGKSSETQYF. The CDR3 DNA follows: TGTGCCAGCAGCTTGGCGCAGGGAAAGAGTTCGGAGACCCAGTACTTC.

V and J are TRBV7-3 and TRBJ2-3; no definite D call. Germline CDR1 SGHTA, CDR2 FQGTGA. CDR3 size: 11 residues. Trimming took 11 bases from V and 0 from J, leaving 6 bases between them. CDR3 sequence (DNA): TGTGCCTCCGGTAGCACAGATACGCAGTATTTT. Its protein is CASGSTDTQYF.

The V gene is TRBV2, the J gene TRBJ2-2; unclear D gene. Looked up from germline, CDR1 is SNHLY and CDR2 is FYNNEI. V was trimmed by 5 bases and J by 6 bases, leaving 13 bases between them. This CDR3 contains 14 residues. The CDR3 nucleotides read TGTGCCAGCAGTTTTATGGGATCTCCCGGGGAGCTGTTTTTT. This translates into CASSFMGSPGELFF.

The V gene is TRBV11-3, the J gene TRBJ2-7; TRBD2 aligns across 10 bases. Germline values: CDR1 SGHNT, CDR2 YENEEA. The V gene end was trimmed by 5 bases and the J gene end by 5 bases; junction bases not matched to a gene: 9. This CDR3 contains 15 residues. This CDR3 is CASSPRSSGSHEQYF. The DNA for the CDR3 is TGTGCCAGCAGCCCCCGTTCTAGCGGGAGCCACGAGCAGTACTTC.

V is TRBV6-5 and J is TRBJ2-7; D call uncertain. The CDR3 covers 11 residues. Trimming removed 4 bases at V and 2 bases at J, with 3 bases between. Per the germline V gene, CDR1 is MNHEY and CDR2 is SVGAGI. The CDR3 loop is CASSSTYEQYF. The DNA for the CDR3 is TGTGCCAGCAGTTCTACCTACGAGCAGTACTTC.